Presented here are 14 T cell receptor beta chains from one specimen sequenced in a study of cytomegalovirus exposure and HLA in healthy donors (dated by TCRdb to 2015 to 2018). Libraries were built with the immunoSEQ multiplex PCR assay. For the multiplex PCR, a mixture combining 60 forward primers for TCR Vbeta segments and 13 reverse primers for TCR Jbeta segments was used. The clones in this table, taken by TCRdb from immuneACCESS, are in-frame only. Not every clone is retained; where verified, under half of the shortfall comes from an unresolved V gene, and the cause of the rest is unknown. The sample table lists 75,000 to 90,000 clones, around 85% of them with a count of one. The ten largest account for 7.4% of the sample. Sequencing was performed on PBMCs. These receptors were collected from a man aged 40-49 years in good health and CMV-seropositive.

V gene TRBV6-9 combines with J gene TRBJ2-3, with no clear D. The germline CDR1 and CDR2 sequences are MNHGY and SVAAGI. The V gene lost 2 bases and the J gene lost 4 bases, with 4 bases spanning the gap. The CDR3 loop spans 12 amino acids. CDR3 region: CASSYQADTQYF. The CDR3, as DNA: TGTGCCAGCAGTTATCAGGCAGATACGCAGTATTTT.

The chain employs TRBV4-1 and TRBJ2-7; 7 nucleotides match TRBD1. CDR1 MGHRA and CDR2 YSYEKL come from the germline V gene. This CDR3 spans 15 amino acids. The junction had 9 bases not matched to a gene; V was cut back by 5 bases and J by 2 bases. CDR3 in DNA: TGCGCCAGCAGCGCCGGGACAGTCCCCCCCTACGAGCAGTACTTC. Its translation: CASSAGTVPPYEQYF.

This clone was recorded once. The chain couples TRBV19 to TRBJ1-4, with TRBD1 identical over 7 bases. CDR1 and CDR2 from the germline V gene are LNHDA and SQIVND (reference sequence). The CDR3 contains 15 residues. V gave up 3 bases and J gave up 7 bases; unmatched junction bases: 8. The CDR3 nucleotides are TGTGCCAGTAGTATCTTCACGACAGGGAGTGAAAAACTGTTTTTT. As protein: CASSIFTTGSEKLFF.

This CDR3 reads CSVVTGDYGYTF. In DNA form, the CDR3 reads TGCAGCGTTGTCACAGGGGACTATGGCTACACCTTC. The rearrangement uses TRBV29-1 and TRBJ1-2, with TRBD1 identical over 7 bases. From germline, CDR1 is SQVTM and CDR2 ANQGSEA. V shed 4 bases and J 3 bases; nucleotides not matched to a gene: 2. The length of the CDR3 is 12 residues.

The chain couples TRBV5-6 to TRBJ2-3; perhaps TRBD2 as D (6 bases). The CDR3 is made up of 18 amino acids. Per germline, CDR1 SGHDT and CDR2 YYEEEE. V was shortened by 0 bases and J by 1 base, with 18 bases between the two germline ends. DNA for the CDR3: TGTGCCAGCAGCTTGGGGGGGGTGGTCAAACACTGCACAGATACGCAGTATTTT. It encodes CASSLGGVVKHCTDTQYF.

This chain links TRBV6-5 with TRBJ1-4; D gene ambiguous. This CDR3 is 15 amino acids long. CDR1 MNHEY and CDR2 SVGAGI come from the germline V gene. The V gene lost 5 bases and the J gene lost 6 bases, with 16 bases spanning the gap. The CDR3 loop reads CASSAPTVGHEKLFF. The CDR3 coding sequence is TGTGCCAGCAGTGCGCCGACGGTTGGGCATGAAAAACTGTTTTTT.

This clone was seen a few times. The chain recombines TRBV12-5 with TRBJ2-2, with 8 bases that match TRBD2. The germline CDR1 and CDR2 sequences are LGHNT and FRNRAP. The J segment lost 0 bases and the V segment lost 5 bases, leaving 2 bases of the junction unmatched. This CDR3 is 15 amino acids long. For the CDR3, the DNA is TGTGCTAGTGGTGGCGGGGGGACGAACACCGGGGAGCTGTTTTTT. Its protein product is CASGGGGTNTGELFF.

V gene TRBV7-6 combines with J gene TRBJ2-5, with 9 bases aligning to TRBD1. V lost 1 base to trimming and J lost 10 bases; unmatched junction nucleotides: 10. CDR1 is SGHVS and CDR2 is FNYEAQ in the germline V gene. This CDR3 region has 15 residues. CDR3 in DNA: TGTGCCAGCAGCTTAGGGGCCACAGGGGGCGGGGACCAGTACTTC. Protein sequence: CASSLGATGGGDQYF. The whole variable domain, filled in from reference TRBV7-6 and TRBJ2-5, reads GAGVSQSPRYKVTKRGQDVALRCDPISGHVSLYWYRQALGQGPEFLTYFNYEAQQDKSGLPNDRFSAERPEGSISTLTIQRTEQRDSAMYRCASSLGATGGGDQYFGPGTRLLVL.

The genes are TRBV6-6 and TRBJ1-2, with D uncertain. Germline values: CDR1 MNHNY, CDR2 SVGAGI (reference sequence). V gave up 6 bases and J gave up 0 bases, with 11 bases separating them. The CDR3 has 14 residues. CDR3 sequence (DNA): TGTGCCAGCAGCCTCACGACATCTAACTATGGCTACACCTTC. Translated: CASSLTTSNYGYTF.

This chain uses TRBV10-2 with TRBJ2-7; no clear D. The germline V and J ends were trimmed by 3 bases and 4 bases, with 13 bases remaining between them. Per the germline V gene, CDR1 is WSHSY and CDR2 is SAAADI. The CDR3 covers 14 residues. In DNA form, the CDR3 reads TGCGCCAGCAGTGACCCCAGGCGCTCTTACGAGCAGTACTTC. It is translated as CASSDPRRSYEQYF.

The rearrangement links TRBV6-5 to TRBJ1-2; 8 nucleotides match TRBD1. The CDR3 sequence is 14 residues long. Germline loops: CDR1 MNHEY, CDR2 SVGAGI. V lost 7 bases, J lost 4 bases, and 8 bases stayed unmatched. The CDR3 sequence: CASTGTGSFYGYTF. As DNA, the CDR3 is TGTGCCAGCACTGGGACAGGATCTTTCTATGGCTACACCTTC.

The chain is built from TRBV2 and TRBJ2-5; TRBD2 agrees at 7 bases. CDR3 size: 14 residues. Trimming at V came to 5 bases and at J to 6 bases, leaving 9 bases not matched to a gene. Germline CDR1 SNHLY, CDR2 FYNNEI. CDR3 bases: TGTGCCAGCAGTTACGGGAGGAACAAGCAGACCCAGTACTTC. Translated: CASSYGRNKQTQYF.

The chain uses TRBV5-1 and TRBJ1-2; the D gene is possibly TRBD1 (5 bases). The germline gives CDR1 SGHRS, CDR2 YFSETQ. Trimming took 1 base from V and 3 from J, leaving 7 bases between them. This CDR3 has 13 residues. The CDR3 loop is CASSLLQDYGYTF. As DNA, the CDR3 is TGCGCCAGCAGCTTGTTACAGGACTATGGCTACACCTTC.

The chain carries TRBV6-5 and TRBJ1-5, with unresolved D. The CDR3 totals 15 residues. Trimming took off 0 bases at V and 4 bases at J, with 10 bases between the two ends. Germline CDR1 is MNHEY and CDR2 is SVGAGI. The CDR3 region is CASSYSDGRNQPQHF. DNA for the CDR3: TGTGCCAGCAGTTACTCGGATGGGAGAAATCAGCCCCAGCATTTT.